What follows are 18 T cell receptor beta chains derived from one specimen sequenced in a study of blood T cell repertoires in COVID-19. The protocol was immunoSEQ multiplex PCR, while the TCRdb copy is restricted to in-frame clones and leaves out a portion. The sample lists over 130,000 clones, 84% occurring once. Input material: peripheral blood. The receptor source for this set is a man in his sixties or seventies with acute or convalescent COVID-19.

The chain is built from TRBV2 and TRBJ1-3; D unresolved. V was shortened by 9 bases and J by 0 bases, with 9 bases between the two germline ends. This CDR3 has 13 residues. Germline V gives CDR1 SNHLY, CDR2 FYNNEI. The CDR3 DNA sequence: TGTGCCAGTAATGTCCCCTCTGGAAACACCATATATTTT. It encodes CASNVPSGNTIYF.

The V gene is TRBV7-2, the J gene TRBJ2-6, with 9 bases aligning to TRBD2. Trimming at V came to 5 bases and at J to 0 bases, leaving 2 bases not matched to a gene. Germline CDR1 and CDR2: SGHTA and FQGNSA. CDR3 length equals 16 residues. CDR3 region: CASSLLAGSGANVLTF. CDR3 DNA: TGTGCCAGCAGCCTACTAGCGGGCTCTGGGGCCAACGTCCTGACTTTC.

This chain joins TRBV21-1 and TRBJ2-7; the table's D call, TRBD2, was not checked against the DNA. TRBV21-1 is tagged as a pseudogene. This CDR3 is 19 amino acids long. CDR3 sequence: CASSKAPTHPPRRSYEQYF. DNA for the CDR3: TGTGCCAGCAGCAAAGCGCCGACTCATCCCCCACGTCGCTCCTACGAGCAGTACTTC.

The gene calls are TRBV2 and TRBJ1-3; D uncertain. Looked up from germline, CDR1 is SNHLY and CDR2 is FYNNEI. V lost 4 bases and J 1 base, leaving 11 bases between the germline ends. The CDR3 runs 15 residues. CDR3 bases: TGTGCCAGCAGTGGGGAGGACGGTTCTGGAAACACCATATATTTT. Protein product: CASSGEDGSGNTIYF.

This clone was counted a single time. The rearrangement joins TRBV12-3 or TRBV12-4 to TRBJ1-4; the match to TRBD1 covers 7 bases. V lost 6 bases to trimming and J lost 7 bases; unmatched junction nucleotides: 5. CDR3 length equals 13 residues. The CDR3 DNA is TGTGCCAGCAGGGAGACAGGGATTGAAAAACTGTTTTTT. As protein: CASRETGIEKLFF.

The chain joins TRBV3-1 (or the pseudogene TRBV3-2) to TRBJ1-1; 7 nucleotides line up with TRBD1. V gave up 4 bases and J gave up 2 bases; unmatched junction bases: 4. The CDR3 contains 14 residues. CDR1 and CDR2 (germline): LGHDT, YNNKEL (reference sequence). CDR3 amino acids: CASSRTGVNTEAFF. The DNA for the CDR3 is TGTGCCAGCAGCCGGACAGGCGTCAACACTGAAGCTTTCTTT.

The chain combines TRBV6-5 with TRBJ2-1; weak D call: TRBD2 (5 bases). The germline gives CDR1 MNHEY, CDR2 SVGAGI. With 8 bases removed from V and 6 bases from J, the gap between germline ends came to 20 bases. The CDR3 sequence is 15 residues long. The CDR3: CASENEGASGNEQFF. DNA of the CDR3: TGTGCCAGCGAGAATGAGGGAGCGTCTGGCAATGAGCAGTTCTTC.

The chain employs TRBV5-4 and TRBJ2-3; tentative D call: TRBD2 (6 bases). The CDR3 has 16 residues. Trimming removed 2 bases from V and 0 bases from J, with 13 bases in between. The germline V gene has CDR1 SGHNT and CDR2 YYREEE (reference sequence). As DNA, the CDR3 is TGTGCCAGCAGCTTCGCGGGGTCTCGGAGCACAGATACGCAGTATTTT. Protein product: CASSFAGSRSTDTQYF.

This chain links TRBV5-1 with TRBJ1-6, with TRBD1 identical over 8 bases. The CDR3 sequence is 15 residues long. After removal of 4 bases from V and 8 bases from J, the junction contained 8 bases not matched to a gene. Germline assignment: CDR1 SGHRS and CDR2 YFSETQ. CDR3 loop: CASSRGQGAHSPLHF. For the CDR3, the DNA is TGCGCCAGCAGCCGAGGACAGGGAGCACATTCACCCCTCCACTTT.

The chain uses TRBV6-5 and TRBJ1-4, with 8 bases matching TRBD1. Germline trimming cut 5 bases from V and 8 bases from J; bases unmatched to any gene: 10. The CDR3 length is 15 residues. Germline V lookup: CDR1 MNHEY, CDR2 SVGAGI. Here the CDR3 reads CASSKVQGGREKLFF. The CDR3 nucleotides read TGTGCCAGCAGTAAGGTACAGGGGGGGAGAGAAAAACTGTTTTTT.

The chain joins TRBV7-6 to TRBJ2-2, with a tentative D call TRBD2 (5 bases). The germline gives CDR1 SGHVS, CDR2 FNYEAQ. This CDR3 spans 14 amino acids. Trimming removed 1 base from V and 7 bases from J, with 10 bases in between. The DNA for the CDR3 is TGTGCCAGCAGCTTAGGGGCCGAGGGCGGGGAGCTGTTTTTT. It encodes CASSLGAEGGELFF.

This CDR3 is CASSSGQDTEAFF. CDR3 DNA sequence: TGTGCCAGCAGCTCTGGACAAGACACTGAAGCTTTCTTT. The genes are TRBV28 and TRBJ1-1; tentatively, D is TRBD1 (5 bases). V was trimmed by 6 bases and J by 3 bases, leaving 11 bases between them. CDR1 and CDR2 from the germline V gene are MDHEN and SYDVKM. The CDR3 contains 13 residues.

The V call is TRBV11-2, the J call TRBJ2-1; TRBD2 aligns across 10 bases. The CDR3 totals 15 residues. J lost 9 bases, V lost 0 bases, and 5 bases had no gene match. Germline V lookup: CDR1 SGHAT, CDR2 FQNNGV. This CDR3 reads CASSLERTSGIEQFF. Here the CDR3 DNA reads TGTGCCAGCAGCTTAGAGAGAACTAGCGGGATTGAGCAGTTCTTC. Looking up the rest from reference TRBV11-2 and TRBJ2-1 gives the full variable domain: EAGVAQSPRYKIIEKRQSVAFWCNPISGHATLYWYQQILGQGPKLLIQFQNNGVVDDSQLPKDRFSAERLKGVDSTLKIQPAKLEDSAVYLCASSLERTSGIEQFFGPGTRLTVL.

In the case of this clone: Other DNA sequences in the sample encode the same CDR3. This chain links TRBV2 with TRBJ2-1; TRBD1 aligns across 7 bases. Looked up from germline, CDR1 is SNHLY and CDR2 is FYNNEI. CDR3 length: 14 residues. J was trimmed by 7 bases and V by 8 bases; bases with no gene match: 11. CDR3: CASSPRGLGNEQFF. Here the CDR3 DNA reads TGTGCCAGCTCTCCCAGGGGGTTAGGGAATGAGCAGTTCTTC.

This chain uses TRBV2 with TRBJ1-1; D is uncertain. The CDR3 runs to 13 residues. V was shortened by 6 bases and J by 0 bases, with 8 bases between the two germline ends. Germline V gene sequence: CDR1 SNHLY, CDR2 FYNNEI. CDR3 sequence: CASRVDVNTEAFF. In DNA, the CDR3 is TGTGCCAGCAGGGTAGATGTGAACACTGAAGCTTTCTTT.

The chain links TRBV30 to TRBJ1-2; no firm D call. CDR3 length: 11 amino acids. CDR1 and CDR2 from the germline V gene are GTSNPN and SVGIG (reference sequence). V gave up 4 bases and J gave up 8 bases, with 11 bases separating them. In DNA, the CDR3 is TGTGCCTGGATGCGGGCGGTAGGCTACACCTTC. Its translation: CAWMRAVGYTF.

This clone was counted once. This chain joins TRBV6-6 and TRBJ2-5, with D maybe TRBD2 (5 bases). CDR1 and CDR2 from the germline V gene are MNHNY and SVGAGI (reference sequence). The germline V and J ends were trimmed by 0 bases and 1 base, with 9 bases remaining between them. The CDR3 is 15 amino acids. The CDR3 protein is CASSYSTGSQETQYF. CDR3 bases: TGTGCCAGCAGTTACTCGACGGGGTCCCAAGAGACCCAGTACTTC.

The chain combines TRBV5-4 with TRBJ1-2; tentatively, D is TRBD1 (6 bases). The CDR3 has 12 amino acids. The V end lost 7 bases, the J end lost 8 bases, and 15 bases lay between the germline ends. Germline-derived CDR1 and CDR2 are SGHNT and YYREEE (reference sequence). The CDR3, as DNA: TGTGCCAGCCGCTATCGGCAGGGGGGCTACACCTTC. Encoded protein: CASRYRQGGYTF.